What follows are 31 T cell receptor beta chains derived from one specimen sequenced in a study of blood T cells in healthy people across ages. Combining a sample-barcoded 5' primer with a J-beta primer mix, a second PCR ran for about 7 to 12 cycles. MiXCR was run by TCRdb on the 5' RACE reads, yielding one entry per CDR3 protein. The data show some 1.5 million distinct CDR3 sequences, roughly 27% seen once. The source material was blood. The receptors were sampled from a woman in her twenties or thirties in good health.

This clonotype was detected ten times or more. This sequence joins TRBV29-1 and TRBJ1-2, with D possibly TRBD1 on 5 matching bases. The germline CDR1 and CDR2 sequences are SQVTM and ANQGSEA. The length of the CDR3 is 11 residues. CDR3 in DNA: TGCCTGGCTGGCAGGGCGCGTGGCTACACCTTC. This translates into CLAGRARGYTF. Together with reference TRBV29-1 and TRBJ1-2, the CDR3 gives the full variable domain: SAVISQKPSRDICQRGTSLTIQCQVDSQVTMMFWYRQQPGQSLTLIATANQGSEATYESGFVIDKFPISRPNLTFSTLTVSNMSPEDSSIYLCLAGRARGYTFGSGTRLTVV.

A few counts support this clonotype. The V and J genes are TRBV5-1 and TRBJ2-1; D possibly matches TRBD1 or TRBD2 (5 bases each). CDR3 length: 15 amino acids. The ends were cut back, 7 bases at V and 3 bases at J, with 17 bases in the middle. The V gene's germline CDR1 is SGHRS and CDR2 YFSETQ. The CDR3 bases are TGCGCCAGCCAACCCCCGGGACGGAGCTACAATGAGCAGTTCTTC. Encoded protein: CASQPPGRSYNEQFF.

This clonotype was picked up a small number of times. One end of the junction does not line up with germline, which may come from a read error. V and J are TRBV20-1 and TRBJ2-7; 8 nucleotides agree with TRBD1. The CDR3 is made up of 16 amino acids. Germline V lookup: CDR1 DFQATT, CDR2 SNEGSKA (reference sequence). CDR3 bases: TGCAGTGCTAGAGATCAGATGGCAGGGGGCTCCCACGAGCAGTACTTC. Residues: CSARDQMAGGSHEQYF.

Concerning this clonotype: A much larger clone sits a single nucleotide away, making a read error possible. The CDR3 DNA follows: TGCGCCAGCAGTAAAGGGACTGGCGGGGTTAAAGAGACCCAGTACTTC. This translates into CASSKGTGGVKETQYF. V gene TRBV10-2 combines with J gene TRBJ2-5, with D maybe TRBD2 (6 bases). Trimming cost V 5 bases and J 3 bases, with 19 bases left between them. This CDR3 comprises 16 residues. The V gene's germline CDR1 is WSHSY and CDR2 SAAADI.

This clonotype was detected a few times. The rearrangement joins TRBV7-9 to TRBJ2-1; D is tentatively TRBD1 or TRBD2 (5 bases each). The CDR3 is 18 amino acids. Germline CDR1 reads SEHNR; CDR2 reads FQNEAQ (reference sequence). V was shortened by 1 base and J by 0 bases, with 16 bases between the two germline ends. The CDR3: CASSLDPGQGSSYNEQFF. The DNA of the CDR3 is TGTGCCAGCAGCTTAGACCCGGGGCAGGGAAGCTCCTACAATGAGCAGTTCTTC.

This clonotype was counted between two and nine times. The V gene is TRBV6-1, the J gene TRBJ1-2, with a weak D call TRBD1 (6 bases). The V end was cut by 11 bases, the J end by 7 bases, with 26 bases between. The germline gives CDR1 MNHNS, CDR2 SASEGT. This CDR3 is 15 amino acids long. The DNA of the CDR3 is TGTGCCGGACGAGTTGAGGGAGGGGGTTCGTTTGGCTACACCTTC. Encoded protein: CAGRVEGGGSFGYTF.

The chain has TRBV9 and TRBJ2-3, with TRBD1 matching over 11 bases. Per the germline V gene, CDR1 is SGDLS and CDR2 is YYNGEE. V dropped 3 bases and J dropped 2; count of bases not matched to a gene: 8. This CDR3 contains 17 residues. CDR3 amino acids: CASSDRTGGLLTDTQYF. CDR3 bases: TGTGCCAGCAGCGATAGGACAGGGGGCCTTCTCACAGATACGCAGTATTTT.

With regard to this clonotype: A read error may be the cause here, since a much bigger clone is one base away. The chain joins TRBV15 to TRBJ2-7; D is ambiguous. V was clipped by 0 bases and J by 7 bases, with 7 bases between them. There are 12 residues in the CDR3. Germline V gene data show CDR1 as LNHNV and CDR2 as YYDKDF (reference sequence). DNA of the CDR3: TGTGCCACCAGCAGAGAAGTCGATGAGCAGTACTTC. Translated: CATSREVDEQYF.

This clonotype came up a few times. This rearrangement joins TRBV12-5 to TRBJ1-6; no reliable D call. The length of the CDR3 is 12 residues. The germline gives CDR1 LGHNT, CDR2 FRNRAP. Trimming cost V 8 bases and J 5 bases, with 7 bases left between them. Here the CDR3 reads CASFGNNSPLHF. CDR3 coding DNA: TGTGCTAGTTTCGGAAATAATTCACCCCTCCACTTT.

To note about this clonotype: This may stem from a read error, because a much larger clone lies one nucleotide away. V usage is TRBV28 and J usage is TRBJ2-4, with no clear D. CDR3 length: 13 amino acids. CDR1 MDHEN and CDR2 SYDVKM come from the germline V gene. Trimming removed 4 bases from V and 0 bases from J, with 4 bases in between. The CDR3 is CASSSTAKNIQYF. CDR3 in DNA: TGTGCCAGCAGTTCTACAGCCAAAAACATTCAGTACTTC. Full variable domain (outside the CDR3, taken from reference TRBV28 and TRBJ2-4): DVKVTQSSRYLVKRTGEKVFLECVQDMDHENMFWYRQDPGLGLRLIYFSYDVKMKEKGDIPEGYSVSREKKERFSLILESASTNQTSMYLCASSSTAKNIQYFGAGTRLSVL.

The chain couples TRBV11-2 to TRBJ2-7, with 10 bases lining up with TRBD2. The CDR3 consists of 19 residues. The germline CDR1 and CDR2 sequences are SGHAT and FQNNGV. Trimming took 0 bases from V and 1 from J; bases not matched to a gene: 12. The CDR3 protein is CASSLEGTSERTHSYEQYF. As DNA, the CDR3 is TGTGCCAGCAGCTTAGAAGGGACTAGCGAGAGAACCCATTCCTACGAGCAGTACTTC.

This clonotype has a handful of counts. This sequence joins TRBV29-1 and TRBJ2-7; 7 bases line up with TRBD2. Germline CDR1 SQVTM, CDR2 ANQGSEA. CDR3 size: 13 residues. The CDR3 region is CGGRQPSSYEQYF. The CDR3 nucleotides are TGCGGCGGGAGACAACCGAGCTCCTACGAGCAGTACTTC.

V and J are TRBV7-9 and TRBJ2-1; 8 bases fit TRBD2. CDR1 and CDR2 (germline): SEHNR, FQNEAQ (reference sequence). The trim removed 7 bases at V and 5 bases at J, leaving 10 bases unmatched. The CDR3 has 15 residues. The CDR3 DNA reads as TGTGCCAGCATTAACGGCGGGACTAGAGACAATGAGCAGTTCTTC. Its translation is CASINGGTRDNEQFF.

The genes are TRBV7-2 and TRBJ1-6; 8 bases match TRBD1. V shed 5 bases, J shed 7 bases, and the junction held 7 bases outside the gene matches. The germline V gene has CDR1 SGHTA and CDR2 FQGNSA. CDR3 length: 15 amino acids. CDR3 amino acids: CASSITGGVNSPLHF. In DNA, the CDR3 is TGTGCCAGCAGCATTACAGGGGGTGTAAATTCACCCCTCCACTTT.

This clonotype was counted at least ten times. V is TRBV10-3 and J is TRBJ2-7, with D possibly TRBD2 on 5 matching bases. The V and J ends lost 3 bases and 0 bases respectively, with 9 bases between them. This CDR3 has 14 residues. Germline values: CDR1 ENHRY, CDR2 SYGVKD. CDR3 sequence: CAISEMAGSYEQYF. Written as DNA, the CDR3 is TGTGCCATCAGTGAAATGGCGGGCTCCTACGAGCAGTACTTC.

V gene TRBV2 combines with J gene TRBJ2-2, with D perhaps TRBD1 (7 bases). Trimming stripped 8 bases from V and 0 bases from J, with 13 bases between. The CDR3 is 15 amino acids. Germline CDR1 and CDR2: SNHLY and FYNNEI. The CDR3 bases are TGTGCCAGCGGGGGGACAGCCGCGAACACCGGGGAGCTGTTTTTT. This gives the protein CASGGTAANTGELFF. Supplemented by reference TRBV2 and TRBJ2-2, the full variable domain reads EPEVTQTPSHQVTQMGQEVILRCVPISNHLYFYWYRQILGQKVEFLVSFYNNEISEKSEIFDDQFSVERPDGSNFTLKIRSTKLEDSAMYFCASGGTAANTGELFFGEGSRLTVL.

This clonotype was observed a few times. The V gene is TRBV10-3, the J gene TRBJ2-2; D may be TRBD2 (5 bases). The CDR3 sequence is 16 residues long. Germline V CDR1 and CDR2: ENHRY, SYGVKD. The V end lost 8 bases, the J end lost 1 base, and 17 bases lay between the germline ends. This chain's CDR3 is CAIGESSFGNTGELFF. CDR3 in DNA: TGTGCCATCGGGGAGTCAAGTTTCGGGAACACCGGGGAGCTGTTTTTT.

The chain combines TRBV6-5 with TRBJ2-1, with 9 bases fitting TRBD2. The J call is uncertain, as TRBJ2-7 better fits the DNA end. Germline V gives CDR1 MNHEY, CDR2 SVGAGI. This CDR3 spans 19 amino acids. CDR3 protein: CASSYSGVGSSGGYNEQYF. In nucleotides, the CDR3 is TGTGCCAGCAGTTACTCGGGAGTGGGGTCGAGCGGGGGGTACAATGAGCAGTACTTC.

This clonotype was counted ten times or more. The chain carries TRBV20-1 and TRBJ2-7; 13 bases fit TRBD2. V dropped 4 bases and J dropped 0; count of bases not matched to a gene: 3. CDR1 is DFQATT, CDR2 SNEGSKA, per germline (reference sequence). The CDR3 has 15 amino acids. Here the CDR3 reads CSAMGLAGISYEQYF. CDR3 nucleotides: TGCAGTGCTATGGGACTAGCGGGGATCTCCTACGAGCAGTACTTC.

This clonotype has ten or more counts. The chain uses TRBV18 and TRBJ2-5; TRBD1 or TRBD2 may be the D gene (5 bases each). The CDR3 is 14 residues long. The germline CDR1 and CDR2 sequences are KGHSH and LQKENI. Trimming stripped 4 bases from V and 4 bases from J, with 13 bases between. This CDR3 is CASSLTTRGETQYF. The CDR3 nucleotides read TGTGCCAGCTCACTTACGACGAGGGGAGAGACCCAGTACTTC.

This chain joins TRBV29-1 and TRBJ1-1; D is ambiguous. The CDR3 spans 13 residues. Trimming took off 4 bases at V and 7 bases at J, with 16 bases between the two ends. CDR1 SQVTM and CDR2 ANQGSEA come from the germline V gene. CDR3 bases: TGCAGCGTTGTTGAAGGGTCCCTCGGTGAAGCTTTCTTT. Amino acid sequence: CSVVEGSLGEAFF.

Many counts were recorded for this clonotype. The chain is built from TRBV20-1 and TRBJ2-7; 9 bases align to TRBD1. The germline gives CDR1 DFQATT, CDR2 SNEGSKA (reference sequence). This CDR3 has 15 residues. The V segment lost 5 bases and the J segment 3 bases; nucleotides outside the gene matches: 11. The CDR3 spells CSAQYYPGQGYEQYF. In DNA, the CDR3 is TGCAGTGCTCAGTACTACCCGGGACAGGGCTACGAGCAGTACTTC.

The chain combines TRBV5-1 with TRBJ1-1; D is uncertain. V lost 0 bases and J lost 4, with 16 bases in between. The CDR3 runs 16 residues. Germline CDR1 SGHRS, CDR2 YFSETQ. The chain's CDR3 is CASSLAGVRGSTEAFF. The CDR3 DNA reads TGCGCCAGCAGCTTGGCCGGGGTAAGAGGGAGCACTGAAGCTTTCTTT.

On this clonotype itself: This may come from a read error, since a much larger clone is one base off. The chain uses TRBV20-1 and TRBJ1-6; 8 bases align to TRBD1. The CDR3 consists of 15 residues. Germline V lookup: CDR1 DFQATT, CDR2 SNEGSKA (reference sequence). Trimming took 5 bases from V and 5 from J; bases not matched to a gene: 8. DNA for the CDR3: TGCAGTGCTCGTAGGACAGGGTTTGATAATTCACCCCTCCACTTT. Translation: CSARRTGFDNSPLHF.

This clonotype came up a few times. Compared with germline, one end of the junction differs, possibly owing to a read error. The chain couples TRBV5-6 to TRBJ1-5; D is undetermined. The germline V gene has CDR1 SGHDT and CDR2 YYEEEE. This CDR3 is 15 amino acids long. Here the CDR3 reads CTSSLDGSDNQPQHF. The CDR3 bases are TGTACCAGCAGCTTGGACGGATCAGACAATCAGCCCCAGCATTTT.

In the case of this clonotype: A much larger clone lies one base from this, so it may be a read error. The rearrangement links TRBV29-1 to TRBJ2-3, with D tentatively TRBD1 (6 bases). The CDR3 is 13 amino acids. The germline gives CDR1 SQVTM, CDR2 ANQGSEA. The V and J ends lost 8 bases and 5 bases respectively, with 17 bases between them. The CDR3 loop is CSSRDKVKDTQYF. DNA for the CDR3: TGCAGCTCCCGGGACAAGGTAAAAGATACGCAGTATTTT.

The CDR3 sequence is CAWSVNRDEAFF. In nucleotides, the CDR3 is TGTGCCTGGAGTGTAAACCGGGATGAAGCTTTCTTT. The gene calls are TRBV30 and TRBJ1-1; D gene unclear. Trimming removed 0 bases at V and 7 bases at J, with 9 bases between. This CDR3 spans 12 amino acids. Germline V gene data show CDR1 as GTSNPN and CDR2 as SVGIG (reference sequence).

The V call is TRBV20-1, the J call TRBJ2-1, with TRBD2 matching 11 bases. The germline V gene encodes CDR1 DFQATT and CDR2 SNEGSKA (reference sequence). The CDR3 is 16 residues long. After removal of 3 bases from V and 8 bases from J, the junction contained 12 bases not matched to a gene. The CDR3 region is CSARDSGRAKGDEQFF. The CDR3 nucleotides are TGCAGTGCTAGGGATAGCGGGAGGGCAAAGGGTGATGAGCAGTTCTTC.

There are many counts of this clonotype. The gene calls are TRBV7-2 and TRBJ2-5, with TRBD2 matching 10 bases. The CDR3 loop spans 14 amino acids. The V gene's germline CDR1 is SGHTA and CDR2 FQGNSA. J gave up 5 bases and V 6 bases, and 6 bases lay outside the gene matches. As DNA, the CDR3 is TGTGCCAGCAGAAGCGGGGGGGCTTCCGAGACCCAGTACTTC. Amino acids: CASRSGGASETQYF.

This clonotype was recorded a few times. This chain links TRBV27 with TRBJ1-2, with unresolved D. Germline CDR1 MNHEY, CDR2 SMNVEV (reference sequence). V was trimmed by 5 bases and J by 2 bases, leaving 15 bases between them. CDR3 length: 15 residues. The CDR3 protein is CASSPRRLGNYGYTF. CDR3 DNA: TGTGCCAGCAGTCCCCGACGTTTGGGGAACTATGGCTACACCTTC.

This clonotype was seen many times. The genes are TRBV29-1 and TRBJ2-7; 9 nucleotides agree with TRBD1. Germline values: CDR1 SQVTM, CDR2 ANQGSEA. Unmatched junction bases numbered 16, after V lost 4 bases and J lost 6 bases. This CDR3 has 16 amino acids. The CDR3 loop is CSVARWKGDRVGEQYF. The DNA of the CDR3 is TGCAGCGTTGCTCGATGGAAGGGGGACAGGGTAGGCGAGCAGTACTTC.